A single sample is the source of the 16 T cell receptor beta chains below, sequenced in a study of beta chain features in type 1 diabetes. The sequenced template was cDNA made from the entire isolated RNA. Sequencing used immunoSEQ multiplex PCR; TCRdb keeps in-frame clones, though not all of them. The sample has 350,000 to 450,000 clones, roughly 13% seen once. The specimen was naive CD4+ T cells from blood. The source of these receptors is a young man in good health.

This sequence joins TRBV4-1 and TRBJ2-7, with 10 bases matching TRBD1. Germline-derived CDR1 and CDR2 are MGHRA and YSYEKL. The CDR3 covers 16 residues. V trimming: 5 bases; J trimming: 4 bases; junction bases outside the gene matches: 11. CDR3 nucleotides: TGCGCCAGCAGCTATCCCTCCCGGGACAGGGGTTACGAGCAGTACTTC. It yields the protein CASSYPSRDRGYEQYF.

The chain recombines TRBV20-1 with TRBJ2-1; D unresolved. V lost 1 base and J lost 16, with 14 bases in between. In germline, CDR1 is DFQATT, CDR2 SNEGSKA (reference sequence). The CDR3 totals 11 residues. The CDR3: CSARGPYVLFF. In nucleotides, the CDR3 is TGCAGTGCTAGAGGCCCCTACGTGCTATTCTTC.

This clone was found a few times. V and J are TRBV6-5 and TRBJ1-1; no reliable D call. V dropped 6 bases and J dropped 3 bases, with 14 bases sitting between them. The germline V gene encodes CDR1 MNHEY and CDR2 SVGAGI. The CDR3 sequence is 14 residues long. The CDR3 nucleotides are TGTGCCAGCAGCCGCCGGACCCCTGACACTGAAGCTTTCTTT. Residues: CASSRRTPDTEAFF.

The genes are TRBV4-2 and TRBJ2-2; perhaps TRBD2 as D (5 bases). Looked up from germline, CDR1 is LGHNA and CDR2 is YNFKEQ. The CDR3 runs to 16 residues. Trimming removed 5 bases at V and 5 bases at J, with 18 bases between. This CDR3 is CASSSAGHLRTGELFF. CDR3 bases: TGTGCCAGCAGCTCCGCGGGTCATTTACGTACCGGGGAGCTGTTTTTT.

This clone turned up a few times. The chain joins TRBV29-1 to TRBJ1-2; TRBD1 matches 8 bases. Germline-derived CDR1 and CDR2 are SQVTM and ANQGSEA. The V and J ends lost 4 bases and 4 bases, in that order; junction bases with no gene match: 11. CDR3 length: 15 amino acids. This CDR3 reads CSVGGPGQEIYGYTF. CDR3 in DNA: TGCAGCGTTGGAGGACCGGGACAGGAGATCTATGGCTACACCTTC.

This clone appeared many times. V usage is TRBV10-3 and J usage is TRBJ1-6, with 9 bases fitting TRBD1. The germline V gene has CDR1 ENHRY and CDR2 SYGVKD. J was trimmed by 9 bases and V by 3 bases; bases with no gene match: 6. The CDR3 length is 15 residues. The CDR3 reads CAISDDTGGISPLHF. In nucleotides, the CDR3 is TGTGCCATCAGTGACGACACAGGGGGCATTTCACCCCTCCACTTT.

This clone was counted a few times. V gene TRBV10-3 combines with J gene TRBJ2-7; 11 positions match TRBD2. Germline CDR1 and CDR2: ENHRY and SYGVKD. This CDR3 has 14 residues. Losses at the gene ends were 4 bases for V and 4 bases for J; bases not matched to a gene: 3. CDR3 residues: CAISAGTSGYEQYV. CDR3 DNA: TGTGCCATCAGTGCCGGGACTAGCGGTTACGAGCAGTACGTC.

This clone has a handful of counts. The rearrangement joins TRBV19 to TRBJ2-1; possibly TRBD2 for D (5 bases). Trimming shortened V by 6 bases and J by 3 bases, and 15 bases separated the two germline ends. The CDR3 runs 15 residues. CDR1 LNHDA and CDR2 SQIVND come from the germline V gene (reference sequence). The CDR3 DNA reads TGTGCCAGTAGCGGGAATCTAGTAGGCTACAATGAGCAGTTCTTC. Translation gives CASSGNLVGYNEQFF.

This clone was detected only a few times. V gene TRBV7-2 combines with J gene TRBJ2-4; D perhaps matches TRBD2 (6 bases). This CDR3 has 17 residues. Trimming took 3 bases from V and 0 from J, leaving 15 bases between them. Germline V lookup: CDR1 SGHTA, CDR2 FQGNSA. The CDR3 DNA sequence: TGTGCCAGCAGCTTTCTTCCGGGACTCCTAGCCAAAAACATTCAGTACTTC. It encodes CASSFLPGLLAKNIQYF.

V gene TRBV30 combines with J gene TRBJ1-5, with D possibly matching TRBD1 (5 bases). Per germline, CDR1 GTSNPN and CDR2 SVGIG (reference sequence). The CDR3 is made up of 15 amino acids. V gave up 2 bases and J gave up 2 bases, with 13 bases separating them. The CDR3 region has the DNA TGTGCCTGGAGTCCGGGGGGATCAGGCAATCAGCCCCAGCATTTT. Amino acids: CAWSPGGSGNQPQHF.

The chain joins TRBV15 to TRBJ2-3; 9 positions match TRBD2. Germline V gene data show CDR1 as LNHNV and CDR2 as YYDKDF (reference sequence). The CDR3 is 16 residues long. V lost 2 bases to trimming and J lost 2 bases; unmatched junction nucleotides: 5. CDR3 sequence (DNA): TGTGCCACCAGCAGACGGACTAGCGATCCCACAGATACGCAGTATTTT. It codes for CATSRRTSDPTDTQYF.

In its sample, this clone was seen a few times. The rearrangement joins TRBV7-3 to TRBJ1-2; 9 bases line up with TRBD1. Germline V CDR1 and CDR2: SGHTA, FQGTGA. V lost 5 bases and J lost 8; bases outside the gene matches: 6. The CDR3 extends over 13 amino acids. CDR3 nucleotides: TGTGCCAGCAGCCCTACAGGGGGCGCAGGCTACACCTTC. Translation: CASSPTGGAGYTF.

This clone came up a few times. The CDR3 nucleotides read TGTGCCTGGAGGGTTTTGTCGGCTAGTGAGCAGTTCTTC. Translated, it gives CAWRVLSASEQFF. The chain has TRBV30 and TRBJ2-1; D unresolved. V was shortened by 3 bases and J by 9 bases, with 15 bases between the two germline ends. Germline V gene lookup returns CDR1 GTSNPN and CDR2 SVGIG (reference sequence). The CDR3 consists of 13 residues.

This clone was seen more than once but under ten times. This rearrangement joins TRBV7-8 to TRBJ1-1; tentative D call: TRBD1 (6 bases). CDR1 SGHVS and CDR2 FQNEAQ come from the germline V gene. With 5 bases removed from V and 4 bases from J, the gap between germline ends came to 14 bases. This CDR3 is built from 14 residues. CDR3 protein: CASSPGGRRTEAFF. The DNA for the CDR3 is TGTGCCAGCAGCCCCGGGGGCCGTCGCACTGAAGCTTTCTTT.

This clone was seen a handful of times. V usage is TRBV10-3 and J usage is TRBJ2-3; D is perhaps TRBD2 (7 bases). CDR3 length: 15 amino acids. V was clipped by 7 bases and J by 1 base, with 15 bases between them. Germline V gene lookup returns CDR1 ENHRY and CDR2 SYGVKD. The CDR3: CAITGGLAGTDTQYF. The CDR3 DNA reads TGTGCCATCACTGGGGGGCTAGCGGGCACAGATACGCAGTATTTT.

This clone was counted a few times. This rearrangement joins TRBV7-2 to TRBJ2-1; 8 bases agree with TRBD2. This CDR3 spans 17 amino acids. Germline V gene data show CDR1 as SGHTA and CDR2 as FQGNSA. J gave up 4 bases and V 4 bases, and 12 bases lay outside the gene matches. The CDR3 loop is CASSWSLGLAAYNEQFF. CDR3 nucleotides: TGTGCCAGCAGCTGGTCCCTAGGACTAGCAGCATACAATGAGCAGTTCTTC.